This T cell receptor beta chain originates from a study of neurological immune-mediated disorders (dated by TCRdb to about 2019). A note on the overall study: Among the roughly 34 multiple sclerosis patients, relapsing-remitting MS was present in approximately 31 and secondary progressive MS was present in 3. Alongside PBMC samples, the set of about 100 TCR-beta libraries contained longitudinal samples, technical triplicates, and paired CD4+ and CD8+ T-cell subsets that had been sorted. The study compared peripheral blood TCR-beta repertoires of HTLV-I-associated myelopathy (HAM/TSP) patients, multiple sclerosis patients and healthy controls using UMI-based sequencing. Of the 68 subjects in the cohort, some 15 were HAM/TSP patients, roughly 35 were multiple sclerosis patients, and about 20 were healthy controls. Broader findings and caveats from the paper: In a phylogenetic analysis, the repertoires of 18 out of 34 MS patients fell into a single cluster of related CDR3 sequences, pointing to a possible signature at the repertoire level. TCR clonal expansion was highest in HAM/TSP patients and lowest in MS patients, with MS patients falling below even healthy controls. No identical CDR3 amino acid sequences were shared among expanded clones across subjects, suggesting private TCR-beta repertoires in all groups. The MS cluster showed no association with clinical or MRI features, and the authors stated that larger cohorts are needed.

The cysteine opens and the phenylalanine closes a CDR3 of 17 amino acids. The retained sequence is limited to the CDR3, 51 bases, with the frame set at the first base. CDR1 ENHRY and CDR2 SYGVKD are derived from the germline V gene. V and J lose 2 bases and 1 base, and a span of 18 bases separates them. This clonotype was counted many times. The antigen it recognizes is unknown. No quality values exist for individual bases; no much larger clone is one base distant. Libraries from unsorted PBMCs were made from 2 million PBMCs kept in RNAlater at -80 degrees C until RNA extraction. Multiple sclerosis patients were enrolled in a US clinical protocol evaluating disease progression by magnetic resonance imaging. PBMCs were separated from peripheral blood using Ficoll-Hypaque density gradient centrifugation and then cryopreserved in liquid nitrogen. cDNA synthesis used template-switch 5'RACE with a primer carrying a 10-nucleotide random unique molecular identifier tagging each TCR transcript. Each sequencing run produced over 180 million TCR-beta sequences covering 15-18 subjects. The RNeasy kit was used for extraction of total RNA. Using the KAPA Real-time Library Amplification kit, TCR-beta VDJ regions were amplified with primers for the TCR constant region and the 5'RACE anchor. Sample indexes and Illumina adaptors were added in a first PCR, and a second PCR then increased library yield. The roughly 650 bp TCR product was size-selected on a 2% E-gel SizeSelection system after Ampure bead purification. Library quality was checked on a Bioanalyzer, concentration was measured with Qubit, and libraries were quantified with the Kapa Library Quantification kit before pooling. An Illumina HiSeq 2500 sequenced the libraries paired-end 2 x 150 bp. To increase sequence diversity, roughly 24-30% phiX was spiked into each library pool. The authors processed their data as follows. The quality-filtered reads were processed with the UMI-based MiGEC pipeline, whose error correction step removed more than 85% of the raw TCR sequences. VDJ genes were aligned to IMGT germline references, and each clonotype was defined by a unique CDR3 amino acid sequence together with V-J genes. Clonal expansion, Shannon diversity and CDR3 relatedness (CalcPairwiseDistances, ClusterSamples) were evaluated with VDJtools, and phylogenetic trees were built with CLCbio workbench. Using coefficient-of-variation modelling across technical triplicates, the study counted a clone as expanded if it had at least 8 unique UMIs. The raw public reads went through TCRdb reprocessing: fastp at Q25, MiXCR clone calling, in-frame beta chains kept. When rows share a CDR3 protein, they turn into one entry using the most common DNA and genes. What appears here as the V and J calls and clone size reflects TCRdb's work, not the paper's. This sample comprises under 90,000 distinct CDR3 sequences, under 4.5% of them detected only once. The ten biggest clones cover roughly 2.9% of the sample.

Specimen: PBMCs. The receptor chain draws on TRBV10-3 and TRBJ2-7; TRBD2 is a weak D gene call, 7 bases matching. The receptor was derived from a woman between 50 and 59 years old with multiple sclerosis. This receptor carries the CDR3 CAISERDMRGGSYEQYF. At the DNA level, the sequence is TGTGCCATCAGTGAGCGGGACATGAGGGGGGGATCCTACGAGCAGTACTTC.